The rows below give T cell receptor beta chains drawn from one sample of a study of T-cell reconstitution after alpha-beta-depleted transplantation in children. TCRdb recomputed calls from the PCR reads with MiXCR, one row per CDR3 protein. The table has some 460,000 distinct CDR3 sequences, around 15% seen once. The sequences come from PBMCs, mostly from graft donor cells, collected 360 days after TCRalphabeta/CD19-depleted stem cell transplant. The receptors come from a boy under two years old who had a stem cell transplant for Wiskott-Aldrich syndrome, so the T cells may come from the graft donor. Both conserved end residues are part of each CDR3. A D gene is named only where the DNA matches it firmly. Rows may omit the clone size; those that give it use once, few, many or a size class.

TRBV21-1,NA,NA,TRBJ2-7,TGTGCCAGCAGCAAAGGAGGAGGGTACGAGCAGTACTTC,CASSKGGGYEQYF
TRBV20-1,NA,many,TRBJ2-4,TGCAGTGCAAATCCAGGGATTAACATTCAGTACTTC,CSANPGINIQYF
TRBV5-1,NA,many,TRBJ1-1,TGCGCCAGCAGCACACAACAGGGCATGAACACTGAAGCTTTCTTT,CASSTQQGMNTEAFF
TRBV7-9,TRBD2,NA,TRBJ2-7,TGTGCCAGCAGCTTAGCGGCGGGAGTGAGGGCCTACGAGCAGTACTTC,CASSLAAGVRAYEQYF
TRBV6-2/TRBV6-3,NA,few,TRBJ2-7,TGTGCCAGCACCCGACCCGGGATAAACGAATACGAGCAGTACTTC,CASTRPGINEYEQYF
TRBV6-4,TRBD1,few,TRBJ2-1,TGTGCCAGCAGGAGGGACAGCGCCTACAATGAGCAGTTCTTC,CASRRDSAYNEQFF
TRBV15,TRBD1,NA,TRBJ2-2,TGTGCCACCAGCAGAGATCGGGACAGGTTCGGCGGGGAGCTGTTTTTT,CATSRDRDRFGGELFF
TRBV10-3,TRBD1,few,TRBJ2-2,TGTGCCATCAGTGACAAAAGATCTGGACAGGGCGGCGGGGAGCTGTTTTTT,CAISDKRSGQGGGELFF
TRBV3-1,NA,NA,TRBJ2-3,TGTGCCAGCAGCGTCTCCTTGACAGTGGGGAATAACACGCAGTATTTT,CASSVSLTVGNNTQYF
TRBV2,NA,NA,TRBJ2-3,TGTGCCAGCAGTAGCTACCATGACCCGGCAGATACGCAGTATTTT,CASSSYHDPADTQYF
TRBV4-3,NA,NA,TRBJ2-3,TGCGCCAGCAGCCAAGAACCAGGGAGGAGAACAGATACGCAGTATTTT,CASSQEPGRRTDTQYF
TRBV2,TRBD1,NA,TRBJ2-1,TGTGCCAGCAGCCCCCAGGGGGCGGCCAGCAATGAGCAGTTCTTC,CASSPQGAASNEQFF
TRBV25-1,TRBD1,NA,TRBJ2-6,TGTGCCAGCCAACAGACAGGGCGCGGAGGCGTCCTGACTTTC,CASQQTGRGGVLTF
TRBV27,TRBD2,few,TRBJ2-2,TGTGCCAGCCAAAAAAAGCCCCCCCGACTAGCGGGCACCGGGGAGCTGTTTTTT,CASQKKPPRLAGTGELFF
TRBV27,NA,NA,TRBJ1-6,TGTGCCAGCAGTTTATGGGGGAGGGGTTATAATTCACCCCTCCACTTT,CASSLWGRGYNSPLHF
TRBV11-2,NA,few,TRBJ2-1,TGTGCCAGCAGCCGACGGATGGGGAGCTCCTACAATGAGCAGTTCTTC,CASSRRMGSSYNEQFF
TRBV4-3,NA,NA,TRBJ2-1,TGCGCCAGCAGCCAAGATTGGCGTAACAATGAGCAGTTCTTC,CASSQDWRNNEQFF
TRBV4-3,TRBD2,few,TRBJ2-2,TGCGCCAGCAGCACCAAGACTAGCGGATACGCGAACACCGGGGAGCTGTTTTTT,CASSTKTSGYANTGELFF
TRBV29-1,TRBD1,few,TRBJ2-2,TGCAGCGTTGAAGATCGGAGGACAGGGTTAACCGGGGAGCTGTTTTTT,CSVEDRRTGLTGELFF
TRBV20-1,TRBD2,few,TRBJ2-1,TGCAGTGCTAGAAGAAGCGGGGATTTCTACAATGAGCAGTTCTTC,CSARRSGDFYNEQFF
TRBV15,NA,NA,TRBJ2-7,TGTGCCACCAGCAGGTTTAGAGGGGGTCGCGAGCAGTACTTC,CATSRFRGGREQYF
TRBV11-2,NA,few,TRBJ2-1,TGTGCCAGCAGCTTAGGCCGACTAGTACCCTACAATGAGCAGTTCTTC,CASSLGRLVPYNEQFF
TRBV7-9,TRBD2,NA,TRBJ2-5,TGTGCCAGCAGCTCGTCCGGGACTACCACCCGGGAGACCCAGTACTTC,CASSSSGTTTRETQYF
TRBV18,NA,many,TRBJ1-3,TGTGCCAGCTCACAGGAGTACACCATATATTTT,CASSQEYTIYF
TRBV11-2,TRBD2,NA,TRBJ2-1,TGTGCCAGCACCTCGGGACTAGCGGGGGGACCCTCCTACAATGAGCAGTTCTTC,CASTSGLAGGPSYNEQFF
TRBV5-1,TRBD2,few,TRBJ2-1,TGCGCCAGCAGCTTGGGCGGACTAGCGGAAAAAGGCTCCTACAATGAGCAGTTCTTC,CASSLGGLAEKGSYNEQFF
TRBV29-1,TRBD1,NA,TRBJ1-4,TGCAGCGTTACAACGTACGGGACAGGGGGCAGAGGCGAAAAACTGTTTTTT,CSVTTYGTGGRGEKLFF
TRBV7-4,NA,few,TRBJ1-6,TGTGCCAGCAGCCCCTTTAGCAGGGAGGGTTATAATTCACCCCTCCACTTT,CASSPFSREGYNSPLHF
TRBV29-1,TRBD1,NA,TRBJ2-7,TGCAGCGTTTCTGAGACAGGGAAATACTACTACGAGCAGTACTTC,CSVSETGKYYYEQYF
TRBV5-1,TRBD2,NA,TRBJ2-2,TGCGCCAGCAGCAAAGGACTAGCGGGTTACCCGAGGACCGGGGAGCTGTTTTTT,CASSKGLAGYPRTGELFF
TRBV14,NA,few,TRBJ2-7,TGTGCCAGCAGCCAACTTAGGGGGAACTACGAGCAGTACTTC,CASSQLRGNYEQYF
TRBV9,TRBD2,NA,TRBJ2-1,TGTGCCAGCAGCGTAGGTTCTAGCGGGGGGTTCAATGAGCAGTTCTTC,CASSVGSSGGFNEQFF
TRBV3-1,TRBD2,few,TRBJ2-1,TGTGCCAGCAGCCAAGCCGGGACTAGCATCATTGAGCAGTTCTTC,CASSQAGTSIIEQFF
TRBV5-1,TRBD1,many,TRBJ2-7,TGCGCCAGCAGCCCCTCATCAGGGGGCCATCGGGAGCAGTACTTC,CASSPSSGGHREQYF